This T cell receptor beta chain was sequenced during a study of T-cell memory formation after mild COVID-19. Study as a whole: Clusters of TCRs were largely donor specific.

Germline lookup yields CDR1 LNHDA and CDR2 SQIVND (reference sequence). The V and J ends lost 3 bases and 0 bases respectively, with 11 bases between them. The CDR3 is 15 residues long. Study outcomes and limitations: Cross-reactive memory appears to have joined, as suggested by some responding clones showing up in pre-infection memory. The main location of contracting CD4+ clones was CM and EM, and that of contracting CD8+ clones was EMRA.

A few counts support this clonotype. The antigen is undetermined. The TCR alpha and TCR beta cDNA libraries, bearing sample barcodes and UMIs, were generated by 5'RACE using constant-segment primers. Each CDR3 protein is one row after TCRdb ran MiXCR on the 5' RACE reads. The repertoire has roughly 380,000 distinct CDR3 sequences, around 28% of them found once; the top ten carry approximately 15%. This TCR was sampled from an adult woman who had mild COVID-19 (a few samples of this study predate the infection). Cell type and time point are not known. The sequenced material came from PBMCs or a T cell subset sorted from them (not recorded which). The J gene is TRBJ1-2, the V gene TRBV19; weak D call: TRBD1 (5 bases). CDR3 sequence reads: CASSINSGPNYGYTF. The CDR3 bases are TGTGCCAGTAGTATTAATTCGGGACCTAACTATGGCTACACCTTC.